One sample yielded the 14 T cell receptor beta chains listed below, sequenced in a study of PD-1 blockade in classical Hodgkin lymphoma. Sample time point: newly diagnosed, previously untreated cHL patient sample. It was by magnetic negative selection that CD8+ T cells were isolated from thawed PBMCs. The protocol was immunoSEQ multiplex PCR, while the TCRdb copy is restricted to in-frame clones and leaves out a portion. This table has around 14,000 clones, around 90% appearing once. The sequencing input was CD8+ T cells from blood. The receptor set was obtained from a human donor with classical Hodgkin lymphoma.

This clone was recorded once. V gene TRBV29-1 combines with J gene TRBJ2-7, with 9 bases identical to TRBD1. Trimming took 6 bases from V and 6 from J; bases not matched to a gene: 6. CDR1 is SQVTM and CDR2 is ANQGSEA in the germline V gene. The CDR3 runs 12 residues. CDR3 sequence (DNA): TGCAGCGTGGGGACAGGGTTGGGCGAGCAGTACTTC. Encoded protein: CSVGTGLGEQYF.

The V and J genes are TRBV7-8 and TRBJ2-5; D is uncertain. The V end lost 7 bases, the J end lost 5 bases, and 17 bases lay between the germline ends. This CDR3 has 14 residues. From germline, CDR1 is SGHVS and CDR2 FQNEAQ. The DNA for the CDR3 is TGTGCCAGCACCCCTGCGGATTTCGGGGAGACCCAGTACTTC. Protein product: CASTPADFGETQYF.

This clone has a single count. This chain links TRBV6-5 with TRBJ1-1; the D is unclear. Germline CDR1 reads MNHEY; CDR2 reads SVGAGI. CDR3 length equals 13 residues. V was shortened by 7 bases and J by 1 base, with 10 bases between the two germline ends. CDR3 bases: TGTGCCAGCACCCCCGGTCCGAACACTGAAGCTTTCTTT. Translation: CASTPGPNTEAFF.

The chain links TRBV7-9 to TRBJ2-7; no firm D call. Germline-derived CDR1 and CDR2 are SEHNR and FQNEAQ (reference sequence). The CDR3 is 14 amino acids. The ends were cut back, 5 bases at V and 5 bases at J, with 16 bases in the middle. CDR3 sequence: CASSRTASQHEQYF. The CDR3 nucleotides are TGTGCCAGCAGCCGAACCGCGTCACAGCACGAGCAGTACTTC.

This clone has just one count. The chain recombines TRBV5-8 with TRBJ2-3; 8 nucleotides agree with TRBD2. The V and J ends lost 3 bases and 3 bases, in that order; junction bases with no gene match: 6. CDR1 and CDR2 (germline): SGHTS, YDEGEE. This CDR3 comprises 15 residues. DNA for the CDR3: TGTGCCAGCAGCTCGGGACTAGTCGGGACAGATACGCAGTATTTT. As protein: CASSSGLVGTDTQYF.

The CDR3 sequence: CASSQGTDLLMNTEAFF. The CDR3 region has the DNA TGTGCCAGCAGCCAGGGGACAGACCTGTTGATGAACACTGAAGCTTTCTTT. V gene TRBV4-2 combines with J gene TRBJ1-1, with 7 bases matching TRBD1. CDR1 and CDR2 (germline): LGHNA, YNFKEQ. The junction had 10 bases not matched to a gene; V was cut back by 3 bases and J by 0 bases. The CDR3 runs to 17 residues.

This clone turned up a few times. The V call is TRBV4-1, the J call TRBJ1-2; no clear D. CDR1 MGHRA and CDR2 YSYEKL come from the germline V gene. V was trimmed by 2 bases and J by 1 base, leaving 11 bases between them. The length of the CDR3 is 15 residues. The CDR3 DNA sequence: TGCGCCAGCAGCCAAACTCCGGTGGTTAACTATGGCTACACCTTC. Its protein product is CASSQTPVVNYGYTF.

The chain recombines TRBV6-1 with TRBJ1-1; 7 positions match TRBD1. The CDR3 runs 15 residues. V dropped 2 bases and J dropped 2; count of bases not matched to a gene: 5. Germline CDR1 and CDR2: MNHNS and SASEGT. The CDR3 sequence: CASSERGHLNTEAFF. CDR3 nucleotides: TGTGCCAGCAGTGAAAGGGGGCACCTAAACACTGAAGCTTTCTTT.

This sequence joins TRBV7-9 and TRBJ2-7, with 11 bases fitting TRBD2. CDR1 and CDR2 from the germline V gene are SEHNR and FQNEAQ (reference sequence). The J segment lost 2 bases and the V segment lost 5 bases, leaving 8 bases of the junction unmatched. The CDR3 is 16 residues long. CDR3 nucleotides: TGTGCCAGCAGCCTTACTAGCGGGAGAAACCCCTACGAGCAGTACGTC. It codes for CASSLTSGRNPYEQYV.

This sequence joins TRBV5-1 and TRBJ1-1; D call uncertain. There are 11 residues in the CDR3. The V gene lost 4 bases and the J gene lost 9 bases, with 10 bases spanning the gap. Germline CDR1 is SGHRS and CDR2 is YFSETQ. The DNA for the CDR3 is TGCGCCAGCAGCACTGACGAACAAGCTTTCTTT. Translation gives CASSTDEQAFF.

This clone was counted a single time. Here the CDR3 DNA reads TGTGCCAGCAGCGTGGACAGGGGGCTCCTTAACTATGGCTACACCTTC. It yields the protein CASSVDRGLLNYGYTF. The chain recombines TRBV9 with TRBJ1-2, with 11 nucleotides matching TRBD1. The germline CDR1 and CDR2 sequences are SGDLS and YYNGEE. The CDR3 runs to 16 residues. V lost 2 bases and J lost 1; bases outside the gene matches: 4.

The chain carries TRBV5-1 and TRBJ2-1; TRBD2 aligns across 9 bases. This CDR3 has 15 residues. Trimming at V came to 2 bases and at J to 5 bases, leaving 5 bases not matched to a gene. Germline CDR1 and CDR2: SGHRS and YFSETQ. CDR3 coding DNA: TGCGCCAGCAGCTTATGGGTAGCGGGGGACAATGAGCAGTTCTTC. This encodes CASSLWVAGDNEQFF.

This rearrangement joins TRBV7-9 to TRBJ2-1; 7 bases map to TRBD2. This CDR3 is 16 amino acids long. V trimming: 5 bases; J trimming: 10 bases; junction bases outside the gene matches: 17. Germline V lookup: CDR1 SEHNR, CDR2 FQNEAQ (reference sequence). The CDR3 reads CASSAPGSGNPREQFF. The CDR3 nucleotides are TGTGCCAGCAGCGCCCCGGGGAGCGGGAACCCGCGCGAGCAGTTCTTC.

The chain carries TRBV7-6 and TRBJ2-1; 13 bases agree with TRBD2. V lost 2 bases to trimming and J lost 4 bases; unmatched junction nucleotides: 14. Germline CDR1 and CDR2: SGHVS and FNYEAQ. The CDR3 length is 20 residues. The CDR3 coding sequence is TGTGCCAGCAGCTTAAAAAAACTAGCGGGAGGGAATTACATTTACAATGAGCAGTTCTTC. As protein: CASSLKKLAGGNYIYNEQFF.